These T cell receptor beta chains were read from a single sample in a study of T cell responses to AZD1222 COVID-19 vaccine. Generated by immunoSEQ multiplex PCR, the TCRdb table keeps only in-frame clones and is missing some. The sample holds about 130,000 clones; approximately 92% are singletons and the top ten take approximately 7%. The source material was peripheral blood, sampled 28 days after the second AZD1222 dose. Receptor source: an adult who received the AZD1222 COVID-19 vaccine. The CDR3 runs from the conserved cysteine through the conserved F or W. Fields, in order: J gene, clone size, V gene, CDR3 length, D gene, CDR3 protein, CDR3 DNA. The D gene is left open where the match is weak. Where a row states a size, it is once, few, many or the class of an expanded clone; other rows omit it.

TRBJ2-1	.	TRBV6-5	13	.	CASSYSGGYEQFF	TGTGCCAGCAGTTACTCCGGGGGTTATGAGCAGTTCTTC
TRBJ1-3	.	TRBV5-5	16	.	CASSLGGTDSGNTIYF	TGTGCCAGCAGCTTGGGGGGGACGGACTCTGGAAACACCATATATTTT
TRBJ2-7	once	TRBV11-3	12	.	CASSPTRTEQYF	TGTGCCAGCAGCCCCACCAGGACCGAGCAGTACTTC
TRBJ1-2	.	TRBV28	14	.	CASSFVGVQGGYTF	TGTGCCAGCAGTTTCGTCGGGGTACAAGGTGGCTACACCTTC
TRBJ1-2	once	TRBV12-3/TRBV12-4	13	.	CASSSWGSGGYTF	TGTGCCAGCAGTTCCTGGGGTTCGGGTGGCTACACCTTC
TRBJ2-7	.	TRBV27	14	TRBD2	CASKAEGRAYEQYF	TGTGCCAGCAAGGCTGAAGGGAGGGCCTACGAGCAGTACTTC
TRBJ1-3	.	TRBV6-6	16	TRBD1	CASSSDRVLTGNTIYF	TGTGCCAGCAGTTCGGACAGGGTCCTAACCGGAAACACCATATATTTT
TRBJ1-2	.	TRBV4-1	15	.	CASSQESKTNYGYTF	TGCGCCAGCAGCCAAGAGTCGAAGACTAACTATGGCTACACCTTC
TRBJ2-2	.	TRBV2	17	TRBD2	CASSKHLAGGNTGELFF	TGTGCCAGCAGTAAACACCTAGCGGGGGGGAACACCGGGGAGCTGTTTTTT
TRBJ1-2	once	TRBV28	13	TRBD1	CASSPGQNYGYTF	TGTGCCAGCAGCCCGGGACAGAACTATGGCTACACCTTC
TRBJ2-1	.	TRBV7-9	15	TRBD2	CASSLASGVRNEQFF	TGTGCCAGCAGCTTGGCTAGCGGGGTCCGAAATGAGCAGTTCTTC
TRBJ1-5	.	TRBV4-1	15	TRBD1	CASSQFSGQNQPQHF	TGCGCCAGCAGCCAGTTCTCGGGACAGAATCAGCCCCAGCATTTT
TRBJ1-5	.	TRBV6-1	14	.	CASSESSSHQPQHF	TGTGCCAGCAGTGAATCCTCCTCTCATCAGCCCCAGCATTTT
TRBJ2-7	.	TRBV4-3	15	.	CASSQDPQGAYEQYF	TGCGCCAGCAGCCAAGATCCCCAGGGAGCCTACGAGCAGTACTTC
TRBJ1-3	.	TRBV7-6	20	.	CASSPRVAVNHLSSGNTIYF	TGTGCCAGCAGCCCCAGGGTGGCAGTGAACCATCTAAGCTCTGGAAACACCATATATTTT
TRBJ1-5	.	TRBV7-8	13	.	CASSLDSNQPQHF	TGTGCCAGCAGCTTAGACAGTAATCAGCCCCAGCATTTT
TRBJ1-5	.	TRBV6-5	13	.	CASSSLDSPERHF	TGTGCCAGCAGTAGCCTGGACAGCCCTGAGAGGCATTTT
TRBJ1-3	.	TRBV18	15	.	CASSPLTRTGNTIYF	TGTGCCAGCTCACCACTCACAAGGACCGGAAACACCATATATTTT
TRBJ1-5	once	TRBV7-2	15	.	CASSLGQIRSQPQHF	TGTGCCAGCAGCTTAGGACAGATTAGAAGTCAGCCCCAGCATTTT
TRBJ2-2	.	TRBV11-3	13	TRBD1	CASIDRDPGELFF	TGTGCCAGCATCGACAGGGATCCCGGGGAGCTGTTTTTT
TRBJ2-7	.	TRBV6-2/TRBV6-3	14	.	CASSTGRKTYEQYF	TGTGCCAGCAGCACGGGACGGAAGACCTACGAGCAGTACTTC
TRBJ1-5	.	TRBV19	14	.	CASSIVASNQPQHF	TGTGCCAGTAGTATTGTGGCTAGCAATCAGCCCCAGCATTTT
TRBJ2-1	.	TRBV3-1/TRBV3-2	17	TRBD2	CASSQGLLAGGQNEQFF	TGTGCCAGCAGCCAAGGTCTACTAGCGGGGGGGCAGAATGAGCAGTTCTTC
TRBJ2-1	.	TRBV7-2	14	.	CASARIGAYNEQFF	TGTGCCAGCGCAAGAATAGGGGCCTACAATGAGCAGTTCTTC
TRBJ2-4	once	TRBV7-8	17	.	CASSLARAGVAKNIQYF	TGTGCCAGCAGCTTAGCGAGGGCCGGGGTAGCCAAAAACATTCAGTACTTC
TRBJ1-2	.	TRBV3-1/TRBV3-2	15	.	CASSQGTVRGYGYTF	TGTGCCAGCAGCCAAGGAACGGTCAGGGGCTATGGCTACACCTTC
TRBJ1-1	.	TRBV20-1	10	.	CSARVTEAFF	TGCAGTGCTAGGGTAACTGAAGCTTTCTTT
TRBJ2-1	once	TRBV7-9	11	.	CASSLLGEQFF	TGTGCCAGCAGCTTATTAGGTGAGCAGTTCTTC
TRBJ1-5	.	TRBV6-5	13	.	CASSHGLSQPQHF	TGTGCCAGCAGCCACGGGCTGTCTCAGCCCCAGCATTTT
TRBJ2-1	.	TRBV28	13	.	CASSLSGYNEQFF	TGTGCCAGCAGTTTATCCGGATACAATGAGCAGTTCTTC
TRBJ1-5	.	TRBV19	13	.	CASCGHSNQPQHF	TGTGCCAGTTGTGGCCATAGCAATCAGCCCCAGCATTTT
TRBJ1-5	.	TRBV30	13	.	CAWSVIRNQPQHF	TGTGCCTGGAGTGTTATAAGAAATCAGCCCCAGCATTTT
TRBJ1-5	.	TRBV10-3	17	TRBD1	CAISPGTGDGGNQPQHF	TGTGCCATCAGTCCCGGGACAGGGGATGGGGGCAATCAGCCCCAGCATTTT
TRBJ1-2	once	TRBV4-1	19	TRBD1	CASSQDWSGQAGRNYGYTF	TGCGCCAGCAGCCAAGATTGGTCAGGACAGGCGGGACGTAACTATGGCTACACCTTC
TRBJ2-2	.	TRBV19	13	.	CASSIRLGRELFF	TGTGCCAGTAGTATACGCCTCGGGCGGGAGCTGTTTTTT
TRBJ2-2	.	TRBV11-3	15	.	CASSFTIWRAGELFF	TGTGCCAGCAGCTTTACGATATGGAGGGCCGGGGAGCTGTTTTTT
TRBJ1-2	.	TRBV9	14	.	CASSVGVSQHGYTF	TGTGCCAGCAGCGTAGGTGTCAGCCAACACGGCTACACCTTC
TRBJ1-5	.	TRBV2	14	.	CASSDTGANQPQHF	TGTGCCAGCAGTGACACAGGAGCCAATCAGCCCCAGCATTTT
TRBJ1-6	.	TRBV15	14	.	CAGPIGGNNSPLHF	TGTGCCGGTCCTATAGGGGGTAACAATTCACCCCTCCACTTT
TRBJ2-1	.	TRBV7-2	15	.	CASSSTPIGYNEQFF	TGTGCCAGCAGCTCGACCCCCATAGGCTACAATGAGCAGTTCTTC
TRBJ2-2	.	TRBV5-1	16	.	CASSLLGRGNTGELFF	TGCGCCAGCAGCCTACTGGGGCGGGGGAACACCGGGGAGCTGTTTTTT
TRBJ1-1	.	TRBV28	12	.	CASGIGNTEAFF	TGTGCCAGTGGGATAGGGAACACTGAAGCTTTCTTT
TRBJ1-6	.	TRBV9	14	.	CASSVEGVNSPLHF	TGTGCCAGCAGCGTAGAGGGAGTAAATTCACCCCTCCACTTT
TRBJ1-4	.	TRBV5-1	15	TRBD1	CASSPDTGGWVGLFF	TGCGCCAGCAGCCCGGACACAGGGGGATGGGTTGGGCTGTTTTTT
TRBJ1-4	.	TRBV18	15	.	CASSLGQATNEKLFF	TGTGCCAGCTCACTAGGACAAGCAACTAATGAAAAACTGTTTTTT
TRBJ2-3	.	TRBV10-3	15	TRBD1	CAISAGQGNPDTQYF	TGTGCCATCAGTGCGGGACAGGGGAACCCAGATACGCAGTATTTT
TRBJ1-5	.	TRBV19	14	.	CASSISGGLQPQHF	TGTGCCAGTAGTATCTCCGGGGGGCTTCAGCCCCAGCATTTT
TRBJ2-3	.	TRBV4-1	16	TRBD2	CASSHSSGGTRDTQYF	TGCGCCAGCAGCCATTCCAGCGGGGGGACCAGAGATACGCAGTATTTT
TRBJ1-3	.	TRBV18	16	TRBD1	CASSQAPQGVGNTIYF	TGTGCCAGCTCACAGGCCCCGCAGGGGGTTGGAAACACCATATATTTT
TRBJ2-7	once	TRBV20-1	11	.	CSALGQNEQYF	TGCAGTGCGTTAGGGCAAAACGAGCAGTACTTC
TRBJ1-1	.	TRBV6-1	12	.	CASSPPEPEAFF	TGTGCCAGCAGTCCACCCGAGCCTGAAGCTTTCTTT